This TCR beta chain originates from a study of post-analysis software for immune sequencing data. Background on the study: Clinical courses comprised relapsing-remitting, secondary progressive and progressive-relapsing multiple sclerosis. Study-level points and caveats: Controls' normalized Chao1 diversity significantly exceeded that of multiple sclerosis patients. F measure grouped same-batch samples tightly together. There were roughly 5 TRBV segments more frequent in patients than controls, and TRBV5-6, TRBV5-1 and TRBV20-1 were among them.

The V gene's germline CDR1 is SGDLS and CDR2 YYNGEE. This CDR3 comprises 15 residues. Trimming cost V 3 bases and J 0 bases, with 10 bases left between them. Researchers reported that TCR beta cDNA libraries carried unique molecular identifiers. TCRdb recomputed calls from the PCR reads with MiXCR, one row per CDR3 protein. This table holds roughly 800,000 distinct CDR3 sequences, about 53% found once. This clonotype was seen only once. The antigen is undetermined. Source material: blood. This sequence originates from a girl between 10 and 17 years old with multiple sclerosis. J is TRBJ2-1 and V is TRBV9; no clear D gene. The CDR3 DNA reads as TGTGCCAGCAGCGGTACTACCGACTCCTACAATGAGCAGTTCTTC. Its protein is CASSGTTDSYNEQFF. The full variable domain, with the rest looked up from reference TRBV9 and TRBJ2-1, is DSGVTQTPKHLITATGQRVTLRCSPRSGDLSVYWYQQSLDQGLQFLIQYYNGEERAKGNILERFSAQQFPDLHSELNLSSLELGDSALYFCASSGTTDSYNEQFFGPGTRLTVL.